These 7 T cell receptor beta chains originate from one sample sequenced in a study of blood T cell repertoires in COVID-19. Sequencing used immunoSEQ multiplex PCR; TCRdb keeps in-frame clones, though not all of them. The sample carries 250,000 or so clones, approximately 90% recorded once. Sequences were obtained from PBMCs or T cells enriched from blood (not recorded which). All receptors derive from a human donor in a cohort exposed to, infected with or recovered from COVID-19 (not recorded which). The donor label of this sample is uncertain.

The gene calls are TRBV5-1 and TRBJ2-1; 9 bases align to TRBD2. CDR3 size: 15 residues. Germline values: CDR1 SGHRS, CDR2 YFSETQ. Trimming cost V 0 bases and J 8 bases; bases outside gene matches: 6. CDR3 in amino acids: CASSLGLAVGDEQFF. The DNA for the CDR3 is TGCGCCAGCAGCTTGGGACTAGCGGTGGGAGATGAGCAGTTCTTC.

The chain recombines TRBV10-1 with TRBJ2-5; 7 bases match TRBD2. The CDR3 has 16 residues. Losses at the gene ends were 0 bases for V and 7 bases for J; bases not matched to a gene: 11. Per the germline V gene, CDR1 is WNHNN and CDR2 is SYGVQD (reference sequence). The CDR3 sequence: CASSESGAGPLGTQYF. The CDR3 nucleotides are TGCGCCAGCAGTGAGTCTGGAGCGGGGCCTTTGGGGACCCAGTACTTC.

The J gene is TRBJ1-1, the V gene TRBV7-9, with no clear D. The CDR3 sequence is 16 residues long. V lost 5 bases and J lost 1, with 17 bases in between. CDR1 is SEHNR, CDR2 FQNEAQ, per germline (reference sequence). Written as DNA, the CDR3 is TGTGCCAGCAGCCCCGACTTGAGGGAAGCGAACACTGAAGCTTTCTTT. Translated: CASSPDLREANTEAFF.

This clone has just one count. This chain uses TRBV7-8 with TRBJ2-1, with D possibly being TRBD1 (5 bases). The germline V gene encodes CDR1 SGHVS and CDR2 FQNEAQ. The CDR3 is 13 amino acids. Deletions cut 0 bases from V and 8 bases from J, with 8 bases between. CDR3 region: CASSLARGYEQFF. The DNA of the CDR3 is TGTGCCAGCAGCTTAGCAAGGGGATATGAGCAGTTCTTC.

CDR3 protein: CASVEGLLTDTQYF. The DNA of the CDR3 is TGTGCCAGCGTAGAGGGACTGCTTACAGATACGCAGTATTTT. The chain joins TRBV6-5 to TRBJ2-3, with a weak D call TRBD2 (6 bases). CDR1 and CDR2 (germline): MNHEY, SVGAGI. Trimming took 8 bases from V and 3 from J, leaving 15 bases between them. This CDR3 has 14 residues.

This clone was seen more than once but under ten times. The rearrangement links TRBV5-1 to TRBJ2-1; 10 bases are shared with TRBD2. After removal of 4 bases from V and 8 bases from J, the junction contained 3 bases not matched to a gene. Germline V gene lookup returns CDR1 SGHRS and CDR2 YFSETQ. This CDR3 has 13 residues. The CDR3 is CASSPGTSDEQFF. Here the CDR3 DNA reads TGCGCCAGCAGCCCCGGGACTAGCGATGAGCAGTTCTTC.

This chain joins TRBV19 and TRBJ2-3; 15 bases line up with TRBD2. Trimming at V came to 2 bases and at J to 4 bases, leaving 7 bases not matched to a gene. CDR1 and CDR2 (germline): LNHDA, SQIVND (reference sequence). The CDR3 covers 18 residues. The CDR3 reads CASSIYSGLAGGPDTQYF. As DNA, the CDR3 is TGTGCCAGTAGTATATATTCGGGACTAGCGGGGGGCCCAGATACGCAGTATTTT.